These 18 T cell receptor beta chains came from one sample sequenced in a study of blood T cell repertoires in COVID-19. Measured with immunoSEQ multiplex PCR; TCRdb has only the in-frame clones, and not every one. Among hundreds of thousands of clones listed, 75% to 90% were seen once. Material for sequencing was peripheral blood. The receptors here all came from a woman aged 55 to 70 with active or convalescent COVID-19.

The J gene is TRBJ2-7, the V gene TRBV7-2; D might be TRBD1 (6 bases). The germline CDR1 and CDR2 sequences are SGHTA and FQGNSA. The CDR3 covers 17 residues. Trimming took 4 bases from V and 0 from J, leaving 19 bases between them. CDR3 region: CASSSGKTGFRSYEQYF. CDR3 nucleotides: TGTGCCAGCAGCTCAGGGAAGACAGGCTTTCGCTCCTACGAGCAGTACTTC.

V and J are TRBV13 and TRBJ2-4, with 7 nucleotides matching TRBD1. The V gene end was trimmed by 5 bases and the J gene end by 3 bases; junction bases not matched to a gene: 10. CDR3 length: 16 residues. The germline CDR1 and CDR2 sequences are PRHDT and FYEKMQ (reference sequence). CDR3: CASSNRQGGDKNIQYF. CDR3 nucleotides: TGTGCCAGCAGCAACCGACAGGGTGGGGACAAAAACATTCAGTACTTC. Full variable domain (rest looked up from reference TRBV13 and TRBJ2-4): AAGVIQSPRHLIKEKRETATLKCYPIPRHDTVYWYQQGPGQDPQFLISFYEKMQSDKGSIPDRFSAQQFSDYHSELNMSSLELGDSALYFCASSNRQGGDKNIQYFGAGTRLSVL.

The rearrangement uses TRBV18 and TRBJ2-7; D might be TRBD2 (6 bases). The CDR3 has 15 residues. Looked up from germline, CDR1 is KGHSH and CDR2 is LQKENI. Deletions cut 3 bases from V and 7 bases from J, with 19 bases between. CDR3 region: CASSPSGGATTEQYF. CDR3 nucleotides: TGTGCCAGCTCACCTAGCGGCGGGGCTACGACAGAGCAGTACTTC.

Only one count was recorded for this clone. This chain uses TRBV5-1 with TRBJ1-2; D gene uncertain. Germline V gives CDR1 SGHRS, CDR2 YFSETQ. Deletions cut 7 bases from V and 2 bases from J, with 15 bases between. CDR3 length: 14 residues. CDR3 DNA sequence: TGCGCCAGCGGCGAGCAGGTCGCGAACTATGGCTACACCTTC. As protein: CASGEQVANYGYTF.

The rearrangement links TRBV20-1 to TRBJ1-2, with unresolved D. The CDR3 length is 11 residues. V gave up 6 bases and J gave up 6 bases, with 11 bases separating them. Germline lookup yields CDR1 DFQATT and CDR2 SNEGSKA (reference sequence). The CDR3 here is CSAPRVHGYTF. The CDR3 DNA reads TGCAGTGCCCCCCGGGTCCATGGCTACACCTTC.

The chain joins TRBV11-3 to TRBJ2-5; 8 bases match TRBD1. Germline CDR1 reads SGHNT; CDR2 reads YENEEA. The CDR3 length is 13 residues. J was trimmed by 5 bases and V by 5 bases; bases with no gene match: 4. CDR3 nucleotide sequence: TGTGCCAGCAGCCCTCGGACAGGGGAGACCCAGTACTTC. Protein: CASSPRTGETQYF.

This sequence joins TRBV6-6 and TRBJ1-5, with 7 bases lining up with TRBD1. This CDR3 is 15 amino acids long. Germline CDR1 and CDR2: MNHNY and SVGAGI (reference sequence). V lost 5 bases, J lost 4 bases, and 8 bases stayed unmatched. The DNA of the CDR3 is TGTGCCAGCAGTGGAAACACAGGGGATAATCAGCCCCAGCATTTT. It yields the protein CASSGNTGDNQPQHF.

This clone appeared a few times. The V gene is TRBV7-3, the J gene TRBJ2-7, with D tentatively TRBD2 (6 bases). The V gene's germline CDR1 is SGHTA and CDR2 FQGTGA. V dropped 2 bases and J dropped 2 bases, with 13 bases sitting between them. The CDR3 covers 15 residues. CDR3 loop: CASSLSPGDPYEQYF. The CDR3 coding sequence is TGTGCCAGCAGCTTATCTCCGGGGGACCCCTACGAGCAGTACTTC.

J is TRBJ2-2 and V is TRBV6-6, with 12 nucleotides matching TRBD1. The CDR3 is made up of 15 amino acids. Germline CDR1 and CDR2: MNHNY and SVGAGI (reference sequence). J lost 6 bases, V lost 5 bases, and 4 bases had no gene match. The CDR3 spells CASSRRDRGPGELFF. DNA of the CDR3: TGTGCCAGCAGTAGACGGGACAGGGGGCCCGGGGAGCTGTTTTTT.

The chain links TRBV12-3 or TRBV12-4 to TRBJ1-4; D unclear. V lost 7 bases, J lost 6 bases, and 12 bases lay in between. The CDR3 runs to 13 residues. The CDR3 DNA follows: TGTGCCAGCAAACGGGGAGGTGATGAAAAACTGTTTTTT. Its protein is CASKRGGDEKLFF.

The chain combines TRBV7-9 with TRBJ1-5; D call uncertain. Germline V gene lookup returns CDR1 SEHNR and CDR2 FQNEAQ (reference sequence). V lost 5 bases to trimming and J lost 2 bases, with 10 bases between them. The CDR3 is made up of 14 amino acids. CDR3 amino acids: CASSRGIGNQPQHF. DNA for the CDR3: TGTGCCAGCAGCCGAGGGATTGGCAATCAGCCCCAGCATTTT.

This chain connects TRBV19 to TRBJ1-2, with TRBD1 identical over 11 bases. The CDR3 extends over 15 amino acids. J was trimmed by 4 bases and V by 1 base; bases with no gene match: 2. Germline CDR1 is LNHDA and CDR2 is SQIVND (reference sequence). The CDR3 protein is CASSIGTGGIYGYTF. CDR3 in DNA: TGTGCCAGTAGTATAGGGACAGGGGGCATCTATGGCTACACCTTC.

V is TRBV28 and J is TRBJ1-2; weak D call: TRBD1 (5 bases). The germline V gene has CDR1 MDHEN and CDR2 SYDVKM. CDR3 length: 16 amino acids. V was trimmed by 3 bases and J by 6 bases, leaving 20 bases between them. CDR3 coding DNA: TGTGCCAGCAGTTTGGGCGGGTCTGGGGGGACCCATGGCTACACCTTC. Translation gives CASSLGGSGGTHGYTF.

This chain uses TRBV9 with TRBJ2-2; 9 bases are a match to TRBD2. This CDR3 comprises 16 residues. From germline, CDR1 is SGDLS and CDR2 YYNGEE. The V segment lost 3 bases and the J segment 8 bases; nucleotides outside the gene matches: 11. CDR3 loop: CASSAPPGTSRGELFF. The CDR3 DNA reads as TGTGCCAGCAGCGCTCCACCCGGGACTAGCCGAGGGGAGCTGTTTTTT.

V is TRBV6-5 and J is TRBJ2-2, with 7 bases identical to TRBD1. Germline CDR1 MNHEY, CDR2 SVGAGI. V gave up 6 bases and J gave up 0 bases; unmatched junction bases: 4. The CDR3 extends over 15 amino acids. The CDR3 DNA is TGTGCCAGCAGAGGAGGACAGGCGAACACCGGGGAGCTGTTTTTT. It is translated as CASRGGQANTGELFF.

This sequence joins TRBV29-1 and TRBJ1-2; 9 bases line up with TRBD1. The junction had 2 bases not matched to a gene; V was cut back by 5 bases and J by 4 bases. The germline V gene encodes CDR1 SQVTM and CDR2 ANQGSEA. CDR3 length equals 12 residues. The CDR3 reads CSVTGGGYGYTF. The CDR3 bases are TGCAGCGTTACAGGGGGCGGCTATGGCTACACCTTC.

The gene calls are TRBV19 and TRBJ1-2; D remains unclear. From germline, CDR1 is LNHDA and CDR2 SQIVND (reference sequence). The CDR3 is 13 residues long. The V end lost 6 bases, the J end lost 4 bases, and 12 bases lay between the germline ends. The CDR3 DNA is TGTGCCAGTAGCCGCCAGGCTCCCTATGGCTACACCTTC. Protein product: CASSRQAPYGYTF. The full variable domain, completed using reference TRBV19 and TRBJ1-2, is DGGITQSPKYLFRKEGQNVTLSCEQNLNHDAMYWYRQDPGQGLRLIYYSQIVNDFQKGDIAEGYSVSREKKESFPLTVTSAQKNPTAFYLCASSRQAPYGYTFGSGTRLTVV.

CDR3 amino acids: CASSLKYRDRGTDTQYF. The CDR3 DNA follows: TGTGCCAGCAGCCTAAAATACCGGGACAGGGGGACAGATACGCAGTATTTT. This chain uses TRBV7-8 with TRBJ2-3; 11 nucleotides match TRBD1. This CDR3 is 17 amino acids long. The V segment lost 5 bases and the J segment 3 bases; nucleotides outside the gene matches: 10. Per germline, CDR1 SGHVS and CDR2 FQNEAQ.